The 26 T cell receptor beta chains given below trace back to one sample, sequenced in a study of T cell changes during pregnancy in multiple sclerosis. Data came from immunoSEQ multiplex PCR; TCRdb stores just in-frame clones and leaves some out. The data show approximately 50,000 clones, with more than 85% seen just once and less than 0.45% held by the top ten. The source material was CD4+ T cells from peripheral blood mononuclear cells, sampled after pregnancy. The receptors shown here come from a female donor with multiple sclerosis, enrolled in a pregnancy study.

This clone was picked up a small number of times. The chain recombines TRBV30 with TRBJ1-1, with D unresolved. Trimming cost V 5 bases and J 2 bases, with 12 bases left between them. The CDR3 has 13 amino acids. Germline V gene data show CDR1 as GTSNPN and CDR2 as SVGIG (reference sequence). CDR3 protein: CAWFLRDNTEAFF. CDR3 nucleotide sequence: TGTGCCTGGTTCCTAAGAGATAACACTGAAGCTTTCTTT.

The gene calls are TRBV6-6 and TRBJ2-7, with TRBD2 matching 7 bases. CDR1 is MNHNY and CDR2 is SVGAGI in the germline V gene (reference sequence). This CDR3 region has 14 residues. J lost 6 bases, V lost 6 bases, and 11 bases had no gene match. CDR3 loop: CASSPSGGVREQYF. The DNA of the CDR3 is TGTGCCAGCAGCCCCTCGGGGGGAGTACGCGAGCAGTACTTC.

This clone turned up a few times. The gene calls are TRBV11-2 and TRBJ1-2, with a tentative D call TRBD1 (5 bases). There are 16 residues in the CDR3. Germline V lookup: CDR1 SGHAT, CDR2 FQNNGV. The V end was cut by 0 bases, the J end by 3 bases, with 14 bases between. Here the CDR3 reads CASSLEGGRNYYGYTF. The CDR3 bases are TGTGCCAGCAGCTTAGAGGGGGGACGGAACTACTATGGCTACACCTTC.

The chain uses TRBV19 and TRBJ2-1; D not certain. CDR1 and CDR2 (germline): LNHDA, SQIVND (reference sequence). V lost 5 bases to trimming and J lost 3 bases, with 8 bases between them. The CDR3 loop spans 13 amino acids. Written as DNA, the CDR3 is TGTGCCAGTAGTCGTGCGGTCTACAATGAGCAGTTCTTC. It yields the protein CASSRAVYNEQFF.

The CDR3 DNA is TGTGCCAGCAGTGCGGCTACGGACAGGAACTATGGCTACACCTTC. Translating it yields CASSAATDRNYGYTF. The rearrangement uses TRBV6-5 and TRBJ1-2, with 7 bases matching TRBD1. From germline, CDR1 is MNHEY and CDR2 SVGAGI. V was clipped by 5 bases and J by 2 bases; unmatched bases: 8. The CDR3 consists of 15 residues.

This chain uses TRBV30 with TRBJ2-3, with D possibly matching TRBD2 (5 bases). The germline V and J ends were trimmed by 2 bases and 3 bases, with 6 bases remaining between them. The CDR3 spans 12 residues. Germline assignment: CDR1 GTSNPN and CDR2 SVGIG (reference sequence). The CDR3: CAWSRRTDTQYF. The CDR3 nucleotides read TGTGCCTGGAGTAGGAGGACAGATACGCAGTATTTT. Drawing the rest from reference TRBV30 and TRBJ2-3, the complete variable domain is SQTIHQWPATLVQPVGSPLSLECTVEGTSNPNLYWYRQAAGRGLQLLFYSVGIGQISSEVPQNLSASRPQDRQFILSSKKLLLSDSGFYLCAWSRRTDTQYFGPGTRLTVL.

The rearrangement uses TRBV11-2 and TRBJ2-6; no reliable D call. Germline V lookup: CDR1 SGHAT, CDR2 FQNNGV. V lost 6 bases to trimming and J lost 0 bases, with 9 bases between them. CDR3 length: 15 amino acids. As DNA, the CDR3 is TGTGCCAGCAGTTCCCCTTTCTCTGGGGCCAACGTCCTGACTTTC. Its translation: CASSSPFSGANVLTF. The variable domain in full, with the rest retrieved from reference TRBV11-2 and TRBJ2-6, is EAGVAQSPRYKIIEKRQSVAFWCNPISGHATLYWYQQILGQGPKLLIQFQNNGVVDDSQLPKDRFSAERLKGVDSTLKIQPAKLEDSAVYLCASSSPFSGANVLTFGAGSRLTVL.

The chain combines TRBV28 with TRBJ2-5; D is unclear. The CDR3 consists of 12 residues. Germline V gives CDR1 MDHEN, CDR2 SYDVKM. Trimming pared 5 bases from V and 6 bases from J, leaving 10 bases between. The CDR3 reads CASSTTRQTQYF. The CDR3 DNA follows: TGTGCCAGCAGTACGACTCGACAGACCCAGTACTTC.

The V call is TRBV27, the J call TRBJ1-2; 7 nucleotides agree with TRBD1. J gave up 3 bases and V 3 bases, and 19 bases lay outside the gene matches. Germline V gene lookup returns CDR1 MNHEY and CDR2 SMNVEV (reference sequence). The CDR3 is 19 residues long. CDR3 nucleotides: TGTGCCAGCAGTTTCAAGGGGGCACGTCAGGGAGACCATTACTATGGCTACACCTTC. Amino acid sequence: CASSFKGARQGDHYYGYTF.

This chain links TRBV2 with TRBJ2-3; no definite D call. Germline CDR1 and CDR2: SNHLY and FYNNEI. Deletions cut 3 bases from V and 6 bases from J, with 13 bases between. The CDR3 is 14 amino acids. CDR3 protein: CASSDLLVSDTQYF. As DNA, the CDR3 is TGTGCCAGCAGTGATCTGCTAGTTTCGGATACGCAGTATTTT. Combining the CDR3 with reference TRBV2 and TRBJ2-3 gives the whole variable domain EPEVTQTPSHQVTQMGQEVILRCVPISNHLYFYWYRQILGQKVEFLVSFYNNEISEKSEIFDDQFSVERPDGSNFTLKIRSTKLEDSAMYFCASSDLLVSDTQYFGPGTRLTVL.

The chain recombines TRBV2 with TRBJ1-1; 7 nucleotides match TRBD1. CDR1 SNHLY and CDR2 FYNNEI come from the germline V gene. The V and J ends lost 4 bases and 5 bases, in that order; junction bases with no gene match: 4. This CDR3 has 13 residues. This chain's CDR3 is CASSGRGRTEAFF. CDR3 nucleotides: TGTGCCAGCAGTGGCAGGGGGAGAACTGAAGCTTTCTTT.

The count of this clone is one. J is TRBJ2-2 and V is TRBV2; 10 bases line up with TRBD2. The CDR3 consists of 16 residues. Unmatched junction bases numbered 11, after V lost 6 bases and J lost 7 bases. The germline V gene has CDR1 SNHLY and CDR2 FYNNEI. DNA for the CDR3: TGTGCCAGCAGAAGAGGGGGACTAGCGTATGGCGGGGAGCTGTTTTTT. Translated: CASRRGGLAYGGELFF. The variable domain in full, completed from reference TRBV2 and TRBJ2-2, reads EPEVTQTPSHQVTQMGQEVILRCVPISNHLYFYWYRQILGQKVEFLVSFYNNEISEKSEIFDDQFSVERPDGSNFTLKIRSTKLEDSAMYFCASRRGGLAYGGELFFGEGSRLTVL.

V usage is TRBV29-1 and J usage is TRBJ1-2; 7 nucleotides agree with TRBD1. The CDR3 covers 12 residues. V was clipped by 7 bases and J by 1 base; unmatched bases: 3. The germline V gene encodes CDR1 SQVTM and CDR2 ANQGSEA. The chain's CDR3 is CSDRDSNYGYTF. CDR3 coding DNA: TGCAGCGACCGGGACAGTAACTATGGCTACACCTTC.

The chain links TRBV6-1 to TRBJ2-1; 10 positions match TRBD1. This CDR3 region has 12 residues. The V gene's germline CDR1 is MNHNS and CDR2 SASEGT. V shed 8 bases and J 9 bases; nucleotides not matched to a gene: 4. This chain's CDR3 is CASDRGLGEQFF. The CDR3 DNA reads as TGTGCCAGCGACAGGGGGCTCGGTGAGCAGTTCTTC.

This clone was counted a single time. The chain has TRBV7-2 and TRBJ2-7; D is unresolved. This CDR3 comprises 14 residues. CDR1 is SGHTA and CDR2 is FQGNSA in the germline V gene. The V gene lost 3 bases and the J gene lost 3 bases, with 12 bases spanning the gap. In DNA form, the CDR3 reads TGTGCCAGCAGCTTCGGCTTTGGAGACTACGAGCAGTACTTC. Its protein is CASSFGFGDYEQYF.

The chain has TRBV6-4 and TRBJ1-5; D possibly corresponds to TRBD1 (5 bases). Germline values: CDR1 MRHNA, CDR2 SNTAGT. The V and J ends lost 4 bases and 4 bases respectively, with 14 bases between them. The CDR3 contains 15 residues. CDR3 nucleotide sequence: TGTGCCAGCAGTGTCGACAGTGAGGTTAATCAGCCCCAGCATTTT. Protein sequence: CASSVDSEVNQPQHF.

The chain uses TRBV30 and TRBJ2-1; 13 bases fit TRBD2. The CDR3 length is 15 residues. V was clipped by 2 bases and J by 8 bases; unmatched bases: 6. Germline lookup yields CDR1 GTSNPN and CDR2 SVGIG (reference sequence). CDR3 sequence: CAWSPLAGGPYEQFF. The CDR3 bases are TGTGCCTGGAGTCCACTAGCGGGAGGGCCATATGAGCAGTTCTTC.

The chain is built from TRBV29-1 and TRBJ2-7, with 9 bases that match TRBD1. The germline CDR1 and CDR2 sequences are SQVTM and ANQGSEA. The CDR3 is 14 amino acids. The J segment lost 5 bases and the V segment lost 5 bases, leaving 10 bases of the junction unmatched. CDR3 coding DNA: TGCAGCGTTAAAACAGGGGGCTCATTAAACGAGCAGTACTTC. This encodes CSVKTGGSLNEQYF.

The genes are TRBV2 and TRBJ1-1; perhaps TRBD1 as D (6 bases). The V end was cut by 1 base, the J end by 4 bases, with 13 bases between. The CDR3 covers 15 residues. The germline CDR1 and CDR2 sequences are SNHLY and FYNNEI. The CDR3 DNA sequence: TGTGCCAGCAGTGAAGTCGGACAGTCAAGCACTGAAGCTTTCTTT. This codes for CASSEVGQSSTEAFF.

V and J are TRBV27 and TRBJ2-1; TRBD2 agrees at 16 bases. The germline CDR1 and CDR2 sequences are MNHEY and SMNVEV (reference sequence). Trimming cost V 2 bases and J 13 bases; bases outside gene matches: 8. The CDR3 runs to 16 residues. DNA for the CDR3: TGTGCCAGCAGTTTACCCGGGACTAGCGGGAGGGCAGTACAGTTCTTC. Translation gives CASSLPGTSGRAVQFF.

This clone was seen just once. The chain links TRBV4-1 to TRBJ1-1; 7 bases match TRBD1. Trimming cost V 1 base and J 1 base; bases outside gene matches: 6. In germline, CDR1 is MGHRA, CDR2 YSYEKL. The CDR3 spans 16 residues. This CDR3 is CASSQGPTGTNTEAFF. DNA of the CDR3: TGCGCCAGCAGCCAAGGGCCGACAGGGACGAACACTGAAGCTTTCTTT.

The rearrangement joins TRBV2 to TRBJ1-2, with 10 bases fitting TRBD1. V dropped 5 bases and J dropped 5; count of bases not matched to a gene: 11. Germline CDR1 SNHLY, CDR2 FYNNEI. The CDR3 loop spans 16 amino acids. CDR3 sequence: CASSRGTGVTRYGYTF. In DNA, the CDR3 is TGTGCCAGCAGTAGGGGGACAGGGGTTACTCGGTATGGCTACACCTTC.

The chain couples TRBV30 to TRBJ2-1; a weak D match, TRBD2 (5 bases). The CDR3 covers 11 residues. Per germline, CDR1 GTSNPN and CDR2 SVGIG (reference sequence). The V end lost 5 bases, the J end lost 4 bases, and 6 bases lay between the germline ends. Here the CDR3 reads CAWRGYNEQFF. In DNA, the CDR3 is TGTGCCTGGCGAGGGTACAATGAGCAGTTCTTC.

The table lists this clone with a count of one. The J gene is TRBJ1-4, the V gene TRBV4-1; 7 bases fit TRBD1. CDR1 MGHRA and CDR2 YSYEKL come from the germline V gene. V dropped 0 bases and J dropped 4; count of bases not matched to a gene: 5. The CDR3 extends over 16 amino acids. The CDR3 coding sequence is TGCGCCAGCAGCCAAGATCGGGGGACAGTTAATGAAAAACTGTTTTTT. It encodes CASSQDRGTVNEKLFF.

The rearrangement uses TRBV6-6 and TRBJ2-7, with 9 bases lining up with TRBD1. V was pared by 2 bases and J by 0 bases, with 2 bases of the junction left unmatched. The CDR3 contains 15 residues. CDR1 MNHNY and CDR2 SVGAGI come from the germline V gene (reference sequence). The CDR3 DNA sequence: TGTGCCAGCAGTTACCGGGGACAGGGCTCCTACGAGCAGTACTTC. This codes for CASSYRGQGSYEQYF.

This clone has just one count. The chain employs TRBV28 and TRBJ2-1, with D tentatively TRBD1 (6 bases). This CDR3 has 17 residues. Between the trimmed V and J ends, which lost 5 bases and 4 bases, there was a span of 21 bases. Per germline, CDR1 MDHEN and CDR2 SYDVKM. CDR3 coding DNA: TGTGCCAGCAGTACGATTCACAGGGAGAGAGGTTACAATGAGCAGTTCTTC. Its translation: CASSTIHRERGYNEQFF.